A selection of T cell receptor beta chains follows, all from one sample in a study of regulatory T cells in long-lasting Graves disease. MiXCR was run by TCRdb on the multiplex PCR reads, yielding one entry per CDR3 protein. The data hold approximately 400,000 distinct CDR3 sequences, with less than 25% observed a single time. This specimen consisted of peripheral blood mononuclear cells (PBMCs), obtained when the disease was refractory, from a patient treated with antithyroid drugs. The receptor set was obtained from a female donor with Graves disease. CDR3s include the opening cysteine and the closing phenylalanine or tryptophan. A D gene is named only where the DNA matches it firmly. Where a row states a size, it is once, few, many or the class of an expanded clone; other rows omit it.

. | few | TRBJ1-1 | TRBV28 | CASRPGVGPNTEAFF | TGTGCCAGCAGACCCGGGGTAGGGCCGAACACTGAAGCTTTCTTT
. | . | TRBJ2-1 | TRBV11-2 | CASSESPAANEQFF | TGTGCCAGCAGCGAAAGCCCCGCCGCCAATGAGCAGTTCTTC
. | few | TRBJ1-1 | TRBV7-9 | CASVSAGRDTEAFF | TGTGCCAGCGTTAGTGCCGGGAGGGACACTGAAGCTTTCTTT
. | many | TRBJ1-5 | TRBV28 | CASSKEFIEHF | TGTGCCAGCAGTAAGGAGTTTATTGAGCATTTT
TRBD1 | many | TRBJ2-7 | TRBV28 | CASTLHRGSYEQYF | TGTGCCAGCACCTTACACAGGGGATCCTACGAGCAGTACTTC
. | many | TRBJ1-5 | TRBV12-3/TRBV12-4 | CASSPRGGRGNQPQHF | TGTGCCAGCAGCCCTCGGGGGGGTAGGGGCAATCAGCCCCAGCATTTT
. | few | TRBJ2-7 | TRBV2 | CASSQPRKGHEQYF | TGCGCCAGCAGCCAGCCTAGGAAGGGGCACGAGCAGTACTTC
. | . | TRBJ2-2 | TRBV6-1 | CASSEGAGWVGELFF | TGTGCCAGCAGTGAGGGCGCGGGATGGGTCGGGGAGCTGTTTTTT
TRBD1 | . | TRBJ1-5 | TRBV6-1 | CASSSRDRVLGQPQHF | TGTGCCAGCAGTAGCCGGGACAGGGTTCTGGGTCAGCCCCAGCATTTT
TRBD1 | few | TRBJ2-2 | TRBV6-1 | CASTLEGQMNTGELFF | TGTGCCAGCACCTTAGAGGGACAGATGAACACCGGGGAGCTGTTTTTT
. | many | TRBJ1-4 | TRBV28 | CASSLTVGGLTNEKLFF | TGTGCCAGCAGTTTAACTGTAGGGGGGCTGACTAATGAAAAACTGTTTTTT
. | many | TRBJ2-2 | TRBV7-8 | CASSLVQSYTGELFF | TGTGCCAGCAGCTTAGTTCAGAGTTACACCGGGGAGCTGTTTTTT
. | few | TRBJ2-7 | TRBV29-1 | CSVEDQGRVNEQYF | TGCAGCGTTGAAGATCAGGGACGGGTCAACGAGCAGTACTTC
. | many | TRBJ1-3 | TRBV6-5 | CASSYSMGNTIYF | TGTGCCAGCAGTTACTCGATGGGTAACACCATATATTTT
. | many | TRBJ2-7 | TRBV28 | CASSLRPSYEQYF | TGTGCCAGCAGTTTAAGGCCCTCCTACGAGCAGTACTTC
. | few | TRBJ1-6 | TRBV4-2 | CASSPTVRTGNSPLHF | TGTGCCAGCAGCCCAACCGTTCGGACCGGGAATTCACCCCTCCACTTT
. | few | TRBJ1-6 | TRBV20-1 | CSALGGRNSPLHF | TGCAGTGCTCTAGGGGGACGAAATTCACCCCTCCACTTT
. | . | TRBJ2-5 | TRBV5-4 | CASSLRVEEETQYF | TGTGCCAGCAGCCTCAGGGTGGAGGAAGAGACCCAGTACTTC
. | . | TRBJ1-5 | TRBV19 | CASSIEQSNQPQHF | TGTGCCAGTAGTATAGAACAGAGCAATCAGCCCCAGCATTTT
. | many | TRBJ1-1 | TRBV28 | CASSIYRQVTEAFF | TGTGCCAGCAGTATCTACAGGCAAGTCACTGAAGCTTTCTTT
. | . | TRBJ1-2 | TRBV30 | CAWSLGSGYTF | TGTGCCTGGAGTCTGGGTAGTGGCTACACCTTC
TRBD2 | . | TRBJ2-7 | TRBV6-1 | CASSTTLAETRKTYEQYF | TGTGCCAGCAGTACCACACTAGCGGAAACGCGAAAAACCTACGAGCAGTACTTC
TRBD1 | few | TRBJ2-5 | TRBV15 | CATSMGQYQETQYF | TGTGCCACCAGCATGGGACAGTACCAAGAGACCCAGTACTTC
TRBD2 | . | TRBJ2-2 | TRBV7-2 | CASSARTSGSGELFF | TGTGCCAGCAGCGCCAGGACTAGCGGGAGTGGGGAGCTGTTTTTT
. | few | TRBJ1-1 | TRBV20-1 | CNARGLSRGGLTEAFF | TGCAATGCTAGAGGACTTAGTAGAGGGGGTTTGACTGAAGCTTTCTTT
. | few | TRBJ2-3 | TRBV20-1 | CSARDPGTSTDTQYF | TGCAGTGCTAGAGATCCCGGGACTAGCACAGATACGCAGTATTTT
. | . | TRBJ2-2 | TRBV19 | CASSIGSIATGELFF | TGTGCCAGTAGTATAGGGAGTATCGCCACCGGGGAGCTGTTTTTT
. | once | TRBJ2-1 | TRBV30 | CAWGGGLASYNEQFF | TGTGCCTGGGGAGGGGGACTTGCCTCCTACAATGAGCAGTTCTTC
TRBD1 | . | TRBJ2-6 | TRBV14 | CASSLTGQKTSSGANVLTF | TGTGCCAGCAGCCTAACGGGACAGAAAACAAGCTCTGGGGCCAACGTCCTGACTTTC
. | . | TRBJ2-7 | TRBV28 | CASSSRGAYEQYF | TGTGCCAGCAGTTCCAGGGGTGCCTACGAGCAGTACTTC
TRBD2 | . | TRBJ2-2 | TRBV15 | CATGQRGRGELFF | TGTGCCACCGGGCAGCGGGGGAGAGGGGAGCTGTTTTTT
. | many | TRBJ1-2 | TRBV27 | CASSRTANYGYTF | TGTGCCAGCAGTCGGACAGCTAACTATGGCTACACCTTC
. | many | TRBJ2-7 | TRBV2 | CASSLGGGNYEQYF | TGTGCCAGCAGTTTAGGAGGCGGGAACTACGAGCAGTACTTC
. | few | TRBJ1-1 | TRBV29-1 | CSVGGGAEAFF | TGCAGCGTTGGAGGGGGGGCTGAAGCTTTCTTT
. | . | TRBJ2-1 | TRBV19 | CASSMAGLSPNEQFF | TGTGCCAGTAGTATGGCGGGACTTAGCCCCAATGAGCAGTTCTTC
TRBD1 | . | TRBJ2-7 | TRBV18 | CASSPATGSYEQYF | TGTGCCAGCTCCCCGGCGACAGGGAGCTACGAGCAGTACTTC
. | many | TRBJ2-7 | TRBV2 | CAVSRDASGEQYF | TGTGCCGTCAGCCGGGACGCGTCGGGAGAGCAGTACTTC
. | . | TRBJ1-2 | TRBV20-1 | CSASPNWGRTNYGYTF | TGCAGTGCTAGCCCCAATTGGGGGAGAACTAACTATGGCTACACCTTC
. | . | TRBJ1-4 | TRBV6-2/TRBV6-3 | CASRPTVEVGKLFF | TGTGCCAGCAGGCCGACAGTTGAGGTCGGAAAACTGTTTTTT
. | many | TRBJ1-1 | TRBV7-2 | CASSPRGENTEAFF | TGTGCCAGCAGCCCTAGGGGGGAGAACACTGAAGCTTTCTTT
. | . | TRBJ1-5 | TRBV20-1 | CSARAATNSNQPQHF | TGCAGTGCTAGAGCTGCGACAAATAGCAATCAGCCCCAGCATTTT
TRBD1 | few | TRBJ1-2 | TRBV20-1 | CSATQDRDYGYTF | TGCAGTGCTACCCAGGACAGGGACTATGGCTACACCTTC
TRBD1 | many | TRBJ1-1 | TRBV6-5 | CASSYSGQGNTEAFF | TGTGCCAGCAGTTACTCGGGACAGGGAAACACTGAAGCTTTCTTT
TRBD1 | . | TRBJ1-2 | TRBV28 | CACSLQGVYGYTF | TGTGCCTGCAGTTTGCAGGGGGTCTATGGCTACACCTTC
TRBD2 | . | TRBJ2-7 | TRBV18 | CASSPGLAGDLIEYEQYF | TGTGCCAGCTCACCGGGACTAGCGGGAGACTTGATTGAGTACGAGCAGTACTTC
TRBD1 | many | TRBJ1-1 | TRBV28 | CASQTGGPNTEAFF | TGTGCCAGTCAAACAGGGGGACCGAACACTGAAGCTTTCTTT
TRBD1 | few | TRBJ1-2 | TRBV14 | CASSLEAFTGDTF | TGTGCCAGCAGCCTAGAAGCATTCACAGGGGACACCTTC
. | few | TRBJ1-1 | TRBV19 | CASRRRPLDTEAFF | TGTGCCAGCCGCCGGAGACCTCTTGACACTGAAGCTTTCTTT
. | many | TRBJ1-2 | TRBV27 | CASRVQFPVGYGYTF | TGTGCCAGCAGGGTACAGTTCCCTGTTGGGTATGGCTACACCTTC
. | . | TRBJ2-2 | TRBV29-1 | CSEKLTVPNTGELFF | TGCAGCGAGAAACTTACGGTCCCGAACACCGGGGAGCTGTTTTTT
TRBD1 | many | TRBJ1-2 | TRBV7-9 | CASSSGGDYGYTF | TGTGCCAGCAGCTCAGGGGGCGACTATGGCTACACCTTC
. | many | TRBJ2-7 | TRBV7-2 | CASSPRTAPYEQYF | TGTGCCAGCAGCCCAAGGACAGCCCCCTACGAGCAGTACTTC
. | many | TRBJ2-7 | TRBV2 | CASSTSGTLYDEQYF | TGTGCCAGCAGTACATCCGGGACGCTTTACGACGAGCAGTACTTC
TRBD1 | many | TRBJ2-6 | TRBV12-3/TRBV12-4 | CASSLDRGLGANVLTF | TGTGCCAGCAGTTTAGACAGGGGGCTTGGGGCCAACGTCCTGACTTTC
. | . | TRBJ1-4 | TRBV15 | CATSRAWGGEKLFF | TGTGCCACCAGCAGAGCTTGGGGAGGTGAAAAACTGTTTTTT
TRBD1 | many | TRBJ2-7 | TRBV20-1 | CSARLQGNTYEQYF | TGCAGTGCGAGGCTACAGGGGAATACCTACGAGCAGTACTTC
. | . | TRBJ2-7 | TRBV20-1 | CSAQRGSNEQYF | TGCAGTGCGCAGAGGGGTTCAAACGAGCAGTACTTC
TRBD2 | many | TRBJ2-5 | TRBV19 | CASSIDAMGLAGKYQETQYF | TGTGCCAGTAGTATAGATGCGATGGGACTAGCGGGAAAGTACCAAGAGACCCAGTACTTC
. | . | TRBJ2-7 | TRBV20-1 | CSAPLVHEQYF | TGCAGTGCTCCCCTCGTGCACGAGCAGTACTTC